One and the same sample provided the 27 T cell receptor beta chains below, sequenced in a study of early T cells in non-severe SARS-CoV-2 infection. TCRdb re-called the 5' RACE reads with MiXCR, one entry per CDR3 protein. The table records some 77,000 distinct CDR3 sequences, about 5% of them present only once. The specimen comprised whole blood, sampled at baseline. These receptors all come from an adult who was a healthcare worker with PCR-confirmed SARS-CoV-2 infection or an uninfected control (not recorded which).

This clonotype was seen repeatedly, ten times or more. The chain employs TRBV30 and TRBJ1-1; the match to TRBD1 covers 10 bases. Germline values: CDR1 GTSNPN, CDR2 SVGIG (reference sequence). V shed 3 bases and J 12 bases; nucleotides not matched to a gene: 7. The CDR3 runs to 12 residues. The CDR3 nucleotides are TGTGCCTGGAGGCTCCGGGACAGGGGAACTTTCTTT. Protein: CAWRLRDRGTFF.

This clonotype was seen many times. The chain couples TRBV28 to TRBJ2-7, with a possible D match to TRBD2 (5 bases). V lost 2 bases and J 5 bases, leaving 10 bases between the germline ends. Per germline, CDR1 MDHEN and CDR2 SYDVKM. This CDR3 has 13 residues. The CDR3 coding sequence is TGTGCCAGCAGTTTAGCTCCCGGGAACGAGCAGTACTTC. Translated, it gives CASSLAPGNEQYF.

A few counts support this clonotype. CDR3 bases: TGTGCCAGCAGCTTGCACAAGAACACTGAAGCTTTCTTT. It encodes CASSLHKNTEAFF. The chain carries TRBV5-5 and TRBJ1-1; D is undetermined. V lost 1 base, J lost 1 base, and 5 bases lay in between. CDR1 and CDR2 from the germline V gene are SGHKS and YYEKEE (reference sequence). The CDR3 sequence is 13 residues long.

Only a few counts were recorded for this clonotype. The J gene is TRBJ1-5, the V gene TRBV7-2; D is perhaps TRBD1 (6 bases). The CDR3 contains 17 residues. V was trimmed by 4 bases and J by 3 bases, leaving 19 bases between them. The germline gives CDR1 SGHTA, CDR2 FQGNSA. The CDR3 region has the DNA TGTGCCAGCAGCTCTAGGGGGATGGGCGGCTCCAATCAGCCCCAGCATTTT. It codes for CASSSRGMGGSNQPQHF.

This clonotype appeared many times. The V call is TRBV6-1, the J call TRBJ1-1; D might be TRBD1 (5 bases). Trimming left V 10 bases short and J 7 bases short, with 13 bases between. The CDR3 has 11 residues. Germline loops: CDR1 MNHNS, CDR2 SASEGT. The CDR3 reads CATGGRFEAFF. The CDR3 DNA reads TGTGCCACCGGGGGACGGTTTGAAGCTTTCTTT.

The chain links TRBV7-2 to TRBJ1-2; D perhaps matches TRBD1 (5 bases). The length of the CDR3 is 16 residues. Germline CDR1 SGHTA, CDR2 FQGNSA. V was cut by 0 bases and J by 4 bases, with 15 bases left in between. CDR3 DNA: TGTGCCAGCAGCTTAGCGGGAGCCAGGACATCCTATGGCTACACCTTC. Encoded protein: CASSLAGARTSYGYTF.

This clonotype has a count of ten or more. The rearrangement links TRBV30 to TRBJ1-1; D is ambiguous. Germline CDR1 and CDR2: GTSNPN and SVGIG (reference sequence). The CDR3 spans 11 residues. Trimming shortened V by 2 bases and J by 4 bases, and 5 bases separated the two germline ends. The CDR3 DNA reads TGTGCCTGGAGTACCGGCACTGAAGCTTTCTTT. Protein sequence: CAWSTGTEAFF.

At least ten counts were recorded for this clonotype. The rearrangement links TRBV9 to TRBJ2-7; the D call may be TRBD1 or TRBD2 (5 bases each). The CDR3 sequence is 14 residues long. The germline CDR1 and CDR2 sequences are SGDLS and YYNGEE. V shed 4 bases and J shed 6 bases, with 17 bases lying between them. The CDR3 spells CASSSRDDAGEQYF. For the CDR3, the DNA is TGTGCCAGCAGCTCCCGGGACGACGCGGGCGAGCAGTACTTC.

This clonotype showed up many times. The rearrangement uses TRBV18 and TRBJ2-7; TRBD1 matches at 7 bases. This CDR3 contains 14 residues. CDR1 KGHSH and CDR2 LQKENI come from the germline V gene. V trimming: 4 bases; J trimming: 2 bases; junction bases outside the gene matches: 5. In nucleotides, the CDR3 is TGTGCCAGCTCACAACAGGGGAAACCCTACGAGCAGTACTTC. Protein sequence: CASSQQGKPYEQYF.

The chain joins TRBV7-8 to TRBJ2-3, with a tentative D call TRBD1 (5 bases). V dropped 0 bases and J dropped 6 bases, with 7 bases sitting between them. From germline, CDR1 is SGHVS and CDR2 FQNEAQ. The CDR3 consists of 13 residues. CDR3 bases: TGTGCCAGCAGCTTAGCCAGGGTGGATACGCAGTATTTT. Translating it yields CASSLARVDTQYF.

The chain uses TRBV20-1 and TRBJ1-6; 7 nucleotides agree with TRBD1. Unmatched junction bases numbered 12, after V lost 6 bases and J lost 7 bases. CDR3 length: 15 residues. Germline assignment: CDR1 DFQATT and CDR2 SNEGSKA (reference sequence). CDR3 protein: CSANPHQGGNSPLHF. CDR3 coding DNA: TGCAGTGCAAACCCACATCAGGGGGGCAATTCACCCCTCCACTTT.

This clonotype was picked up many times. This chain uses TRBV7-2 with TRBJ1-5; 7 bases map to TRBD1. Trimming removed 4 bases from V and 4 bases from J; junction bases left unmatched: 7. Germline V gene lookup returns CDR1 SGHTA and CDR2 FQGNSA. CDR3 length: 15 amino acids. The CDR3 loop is CASSSNSQGNQPQHF. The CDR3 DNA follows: TGTGCCAGCAGCTCGAATTCACAGGGGAATCAGCCCCAGCATTTT.

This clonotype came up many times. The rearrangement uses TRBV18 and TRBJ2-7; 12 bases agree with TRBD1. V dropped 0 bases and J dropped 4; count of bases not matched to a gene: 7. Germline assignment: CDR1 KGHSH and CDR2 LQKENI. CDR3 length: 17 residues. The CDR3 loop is CASSPPSGTGGGYEQYF. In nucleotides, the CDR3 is TGTGCCAGCTCACCACCTTCCGGGACAGGGGGCGGGTACGAGCAGTACTTC. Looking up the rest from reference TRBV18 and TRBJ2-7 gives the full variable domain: NAGVMQNPRHLVRRRGQEARLRCSPMKGHSHVYWYRQLPEEGLKFMVYLQKENIIDESGMPKERFSAEFPKEGPSILRIQQVVRGDSAAYFCASSPPSGTGGGYEQYFGPGTRLTVT.

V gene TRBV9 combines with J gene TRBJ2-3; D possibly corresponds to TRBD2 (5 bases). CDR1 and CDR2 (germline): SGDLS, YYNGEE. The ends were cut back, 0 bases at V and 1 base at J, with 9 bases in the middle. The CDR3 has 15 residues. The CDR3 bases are TGTGCCAGCAGCGTAGGTAGCGCGGGCACAGATACGCAGTATTTT. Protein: CASSVGSAGTDTQYF.

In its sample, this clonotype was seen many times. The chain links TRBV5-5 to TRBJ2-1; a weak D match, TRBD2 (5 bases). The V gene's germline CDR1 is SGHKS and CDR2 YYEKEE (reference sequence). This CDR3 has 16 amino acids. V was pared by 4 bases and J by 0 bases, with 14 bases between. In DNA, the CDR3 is TGTGCCAGCAGCCCCCTGCGGGCGAGCTCCTACAATGAGCAGTTCTTC. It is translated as CASSPLRASSYNEQFF.

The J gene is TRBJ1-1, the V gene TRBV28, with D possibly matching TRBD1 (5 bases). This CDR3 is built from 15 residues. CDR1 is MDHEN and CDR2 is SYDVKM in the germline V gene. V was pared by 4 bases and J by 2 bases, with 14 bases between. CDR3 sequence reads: CASSSNTGRNTEAFF. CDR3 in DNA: TGTGCCAGCAGTTCCAATACGGGACGAAACACTGAAGCTTTCTTT. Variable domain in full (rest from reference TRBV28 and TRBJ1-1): DVKVTQSSRYLVKRTGEKVFLECVQDMDHENMFWYRQDPGLGLRLIYFSYDVKMKEKGDIPEGYSVSREKKERFSLILESASTNQTSMYLCASSSNTGRNTEAFFGQGTRLTVV.

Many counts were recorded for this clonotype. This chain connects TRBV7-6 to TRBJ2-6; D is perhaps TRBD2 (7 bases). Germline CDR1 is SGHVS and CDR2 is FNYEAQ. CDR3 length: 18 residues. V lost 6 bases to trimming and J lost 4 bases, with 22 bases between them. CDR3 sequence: CASRRTPGAGAGANVLTF. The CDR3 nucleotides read TGTGCCAGCAGACGGACCCCAGGGGCGGGGGCCGGGGCCAACGTCCTGACTTTC.

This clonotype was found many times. As DNA, the CDR3 is TGCAGTGCGGGGGGACAGGGGGCGGTCGAGCAGTACTTC. Translated: CSAGGQGAVEQYF. This sequence joins TRBV20-1 and TRBJ2-7; TRBD1 matches 12 bases. The CDR3 runs 13 residues. With V trimmed by 6 bases and J by 6 bases, 6 bases remained unmatched. Germline values: CDR1 DFQATT, CDR2 SNEGSKA (reference sequence).

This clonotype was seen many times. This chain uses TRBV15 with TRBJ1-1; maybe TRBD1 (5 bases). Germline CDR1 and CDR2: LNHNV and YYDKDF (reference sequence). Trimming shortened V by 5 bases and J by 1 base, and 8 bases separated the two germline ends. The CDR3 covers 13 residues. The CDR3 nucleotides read TGTGCCACCAGCGTTACAGGGAACACTGAAGCTTTCTTT. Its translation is CATSVTGNTEAFF.

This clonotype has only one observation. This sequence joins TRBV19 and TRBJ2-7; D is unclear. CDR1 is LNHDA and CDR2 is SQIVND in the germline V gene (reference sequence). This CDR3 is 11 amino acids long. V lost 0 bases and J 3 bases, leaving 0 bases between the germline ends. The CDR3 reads CASSIDYEQYF. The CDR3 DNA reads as TGTGCCAGTAGTATAGACTACGAGCAGTACTTC.

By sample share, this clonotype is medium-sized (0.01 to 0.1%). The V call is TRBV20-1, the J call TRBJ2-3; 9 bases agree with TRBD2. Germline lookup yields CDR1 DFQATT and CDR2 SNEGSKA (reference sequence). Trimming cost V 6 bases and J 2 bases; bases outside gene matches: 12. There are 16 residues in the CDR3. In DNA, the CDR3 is TGCAGTGCAACGTTAGTCCCTAGCGGGAACACAGATACGCAGTATTTT. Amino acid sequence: CSATLVPSGNTDTQYF.

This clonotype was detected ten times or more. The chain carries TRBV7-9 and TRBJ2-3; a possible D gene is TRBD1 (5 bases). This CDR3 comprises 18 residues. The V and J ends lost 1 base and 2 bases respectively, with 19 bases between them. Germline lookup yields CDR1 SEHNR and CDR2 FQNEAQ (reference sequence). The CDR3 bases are TGTGCCAGCAGCTTAGTAAGAAGACAGTACCAACTCACAGATACGCAGTATTTT. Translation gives CASSLVRRQYQLTDTQYF.

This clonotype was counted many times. The chain's CDR3 is CSTGLATDTQYF. In DNA form, the CDR3 reads TGCAGTACGGGACTAGCGACAGATACGCAGTATTTT. The chain has TRBV20-1 and TRBJ2-3; 10 nucleotides agree with TRBD2. Germline V gives CDR1 DFQATT, CDR2 SNEGSKA (reference sequence). V lost 8 bases to trimming and J lost 3 bases; unmatched junction nucleotides: 2. The CDR3 contains 12 residues.

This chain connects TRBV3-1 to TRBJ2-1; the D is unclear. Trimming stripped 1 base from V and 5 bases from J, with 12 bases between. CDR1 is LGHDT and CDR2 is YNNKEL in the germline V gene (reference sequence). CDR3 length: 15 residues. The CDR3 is CASSQVLSSDNEQFF. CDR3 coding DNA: TGTGCCAGCAGCCAAGTCCTTTCTAGTGACAATGAGCAGTTCTTC.

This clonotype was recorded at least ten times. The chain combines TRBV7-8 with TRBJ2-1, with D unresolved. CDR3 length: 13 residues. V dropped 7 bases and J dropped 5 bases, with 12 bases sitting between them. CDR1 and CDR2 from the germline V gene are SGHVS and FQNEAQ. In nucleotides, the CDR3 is TGTGCCAGCACCACCGACACTCACAATGAGCAGTTCTTC. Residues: CASTTDTHNEQFF. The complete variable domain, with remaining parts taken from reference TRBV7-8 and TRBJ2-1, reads GAGVSQSPRYKVAKRGQDVALRCDPISGHVSLFWYQQALGQGPEFLTYFQNEAQLDKSGLPSDRFFAERPEGSVSTLKIQRTQQEDSAVYLCASTTDTHNEQFFGPGTRLTVL.

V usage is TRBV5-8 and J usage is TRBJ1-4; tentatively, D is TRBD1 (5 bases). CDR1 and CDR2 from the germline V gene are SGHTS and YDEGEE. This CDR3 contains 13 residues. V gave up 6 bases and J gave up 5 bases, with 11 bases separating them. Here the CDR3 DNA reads TGTGCCAGCACAGACAGAAACAATGAAAAACTGTTTTTT. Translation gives CASTDRNNEKLFF.

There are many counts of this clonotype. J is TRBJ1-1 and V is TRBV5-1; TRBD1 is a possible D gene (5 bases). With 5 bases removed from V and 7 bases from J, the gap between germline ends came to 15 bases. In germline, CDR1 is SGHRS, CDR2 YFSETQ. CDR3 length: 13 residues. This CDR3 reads CASSEGILLEAFF. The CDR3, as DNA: TGCGCCAGCAGTGAGGGGATTCTGCTTGAAGCTTTCTTT.